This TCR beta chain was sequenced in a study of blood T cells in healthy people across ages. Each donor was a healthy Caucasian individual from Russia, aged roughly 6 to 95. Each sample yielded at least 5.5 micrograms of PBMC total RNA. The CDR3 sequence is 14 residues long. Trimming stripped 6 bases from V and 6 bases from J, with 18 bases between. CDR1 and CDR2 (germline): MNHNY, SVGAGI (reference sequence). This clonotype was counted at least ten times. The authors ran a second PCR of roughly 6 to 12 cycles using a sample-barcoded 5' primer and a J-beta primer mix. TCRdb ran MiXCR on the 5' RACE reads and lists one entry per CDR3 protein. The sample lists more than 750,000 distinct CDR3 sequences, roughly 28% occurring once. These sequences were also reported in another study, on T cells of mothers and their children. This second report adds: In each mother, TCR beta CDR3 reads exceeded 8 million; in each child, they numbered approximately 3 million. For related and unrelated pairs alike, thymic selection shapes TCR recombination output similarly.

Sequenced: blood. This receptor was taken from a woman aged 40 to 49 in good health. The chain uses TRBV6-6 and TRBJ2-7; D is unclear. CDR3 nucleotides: TGTGCCAGCAGCCAACCCAGCCGTCCCTCCGAGCAGTACTTC. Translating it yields CASSQPSRPSEQYF.